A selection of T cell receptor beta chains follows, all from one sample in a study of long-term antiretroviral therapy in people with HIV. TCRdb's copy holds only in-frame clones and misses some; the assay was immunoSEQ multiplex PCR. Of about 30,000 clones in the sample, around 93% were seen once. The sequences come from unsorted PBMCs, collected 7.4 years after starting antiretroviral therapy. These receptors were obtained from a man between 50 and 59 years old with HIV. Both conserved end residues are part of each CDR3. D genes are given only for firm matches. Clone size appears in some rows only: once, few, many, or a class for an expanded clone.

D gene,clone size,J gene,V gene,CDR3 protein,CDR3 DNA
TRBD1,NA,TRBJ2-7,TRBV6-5,CAIHRDRLLGEQYF,TGTGCCATTCATAGGGACAGGCTCTTGGGGGAGCAGTACTTC
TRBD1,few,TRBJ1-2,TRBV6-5,CASRSTGVGYTF,TGTGCCAGCAGGTCAACAGGGGTTGGCTACACCTTC
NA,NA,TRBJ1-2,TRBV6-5,CASRGETNYGYTF,TGTGCCAGCAGGGGGGAGACTAACTATGGCTACACCTTC
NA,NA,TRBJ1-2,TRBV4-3,CASSQGGSLNYGYTF,TGCGCCAGCAGCCAAGGAGGCTCCCTCAACTATGGCTACACCTTC
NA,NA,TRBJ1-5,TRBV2,CASSGTGDSNQPQHF,TGTGCCAGCAGCGGGACGGGTGATAGCAATCAGCCCCAGCATTTT
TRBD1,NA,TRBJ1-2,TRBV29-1,CSVTGDRGQNYGYTF,TGCAGCGTAACGGGGGACAGGGGCCAGAACTATGGCTACACCTTC
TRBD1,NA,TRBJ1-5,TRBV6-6,CASRQGDQPQHF,TGTGCCAGTCGACAGGGGGATCAGCCCCAGCATTTT
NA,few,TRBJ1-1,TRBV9,CASSVEGITEAFF,TGTGCCAGCAGCGTAGAAGGGATCACTGAAGCTTTCTTT
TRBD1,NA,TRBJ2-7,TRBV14,CASSPGQGAYEQYF,TGTGCCAGCAGCCCCGGACAGGGCGCCTACGAGCAGTACTTC
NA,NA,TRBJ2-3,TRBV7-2,CASSPGGTDTQYF,TGTGCCAGCAGCCCGGGGGGCACAGATACGCAGTATTTT
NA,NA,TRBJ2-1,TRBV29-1,CSVDVRGYNEQFF,TGCAGCGTTGACGTTAGGGGCTACAATGAGCAGTTCTTC
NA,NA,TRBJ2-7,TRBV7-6,CASSLGALVHEQYF,TGTGCCAGCAGCTTAGGAGCTCTGGTCCACGAGCAGTACTTC
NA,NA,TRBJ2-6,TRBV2,CASSVFNGANVLTF,TGTGCCAGCAGTGTGTTTAATGGGGCCAACGTCCTGACTTTC